The 32 T cell receptor beta chains below were found in one sample sequenced in a study of blood T cell repertoires in COVID-19. Profiled with immunoSEQ multiplex PCR; TCRdb holds only in-frame clones, not every one. Of about 190,000 clones in the sample, roughly 80% were seen once. Sequenced material: peripheral blood. The source of these receptors is a woman aged 45-65 years with acute or convalescent COVID-19.

The chain combines TRBV5-5 with TRBJ2-1; 13 bases align to TRBD2. Trimming cost V 0 bases and J 6 bases; bases outside gene matches: 3. Germline V CDR1 and CDR2: SGHKS, YYEKEE (reference sequence). The CDR3 totals 16 residues. The CDR3 protein is CASSLARTSGSNEQFF. The DNA for the CDR3 is TGTGCCAGCAGCTTGGCCCGGACTAGCGGGAGCAATGAGCAGTTCTTC.

This chain connects TRBV19 to TRBJ1-1; 8 positions agree with TRBD1. Germline-derived CDR1 and CDR2 are LNHDA and SQIVND (reference sequence). The CDR3 consists of 13 residues. Losses at the gene ends were 4 bases for V and 8 bases for J; bases not matched to a gene: 6. The CDR3 is CASSTTGATEAFF. Written as DNA, the CDR3 is TGTGCCAGTAGTACGACAGGGGCGACCGAAGCTTTCTTT.

J is TRBJ2-2 and V is TRBV13, with 9 bases identical to TRBD1. The CDR3 length is 15 residues. V shed 5 bases, J shed 7 bases, and the junction held 8 bases outside the gene matches. Germline lookup yields CDR1 PRHDT and CDR2 FYEKMQ (reference sequence). The CDR3 DNA follows: TGTGCCAGCAGCCTTGGGGACAGGGAGATCGGGGAGCTGTTTTTT. This translates into CASSLGDREIGELFF.

The chain links TRBV6-1 to TRBJ1-5; perhaps TRBD1 as D (5 bases). This CDR3 comprises 17 residues. Trimming left V 3 bases short and J 0 bases short, with 15 bases between. Germline lookup yields CDR1 MNHNS and CDR2 SASEGT. CDR3 nucleotide sequence: TGTGCCAGCAGTGATTCCGCAGGGCTAAATAGCAATCAGCCCCAGCATTTT. This translates into CASSDSAGLNSNQPQHF.

The chain combines TRBV6-1 with TRBJ2-7, with 7 bases lining up with TRBD1. The CDR3 is 14 residues long. The V and J ends lost 2 bases and 3 bases, in that order; junction bases with no gene match: 4. From germline, CDR1 is MNHNS and CDR2 SASEGT. CDR3 bases: TGTGCCAGCAGTGAATGGGGACAGCGCTACGAGCAGTACTTC. Translation gives CASSEWGQRYEQYF.

This chain uses TRBV24-1 with TRBJ2-2, with 16 bases that match TRBD2. CDR3 size: 21 residues. V dropped 3 bases and J dropped 6; count of bases not matched to a gene: 15. CDR1 is KGHDR and CDR2 is SFDVKD in the germline V gene. The CDR3 loop is CATSDPRLGTSGRAGSGELFF. The CDR3 bases are TGTGCCACCAGTGATCCGAGGTTGGGGACTAGCGGGAGGGCCGGTTCCGGGGAGCTGTTTTTT.

The V call is TRBV6-5, the J call TRBJ1-1; 9 bases are shared with TRBD1. After removal of 7 bases from V and 6 bases from J, the junction contained 9 bases not matched to a gene. The germline gives CDR1 MNHEY, CDR2 SVGAGI. The CDR3 sequence is 14 residues long. For the CDR3, the DNA is TGTGCCAGCAAGGCTCCGGGACAGGGTTCTGAAGCTTTCTTT. This gives the protein CASKAPGQGSEAFF.

The chain recombines TRBV15 with TRBJ1-2, with 9 bases fitting TRBD1. Germline V CDR1 and CDR2: LNHNV, YYDKDF (reference sequence). The CDR3 is 15 amino acids. J gave up 4 bases and V 4 bases, and 7 bases lay outside the gene matches. This CDR3 reads CATSTGQGQSYGYTF. Written as DNA, the CDR3 is TGTGCCACCAGCACGGGACAGGGCCAATCCTATGGCTACACCTTC. Full variable domain (rest looked up from reference TRBV15 and TRBJ1-2): DAMVIQNPRYQVTQFGKPVTLSCSQTLNHNVMYWYQQKSSQAPKLLFHYYDKDFNNEADTPDNFQSRRPNTSFCFLDIRSPGLGDTAMYLCATSTGQGQSYGYTFGSGTRLTVV.

The CDR3 sequence: CAVRWGTGGNQPQHF. CDR3 sequence (DNA): TGTGCCGTCCGGTGGGGGACAGGGGGCAATCAGCCCCAGCATTTT. This chain uses TRBV2 with TRBJ1-5; 10 bases map to TRBD1. The junction had 9 bases not matched to a gene; V was cut back by 11 bases and J by 2 bases. This CDR3 is 15 amino acids long. Germline lookup yields CDR1 SNHLY and CDR2 FYNNEI.

The chain joins TRBV19 to TRBJ2-7; possibly TRBD2 for D (6 bases). V shed 5 bases and J shed 6 bases, with 17 bases lying between them. Germline CDR1 LNHDA, CDR2 SQIVND (reference sequence). The CDR3 sequence is 14 residues long. The CDR3 DNA reads TGTGCCAGTAGTTATGGGACTTACTACGTCGAGCAGTACTTC. This codes for CASSYGTYYVEQYF.

In its sample, this clone was seen once. The rearrangement joins TRBV18 to TRBJ2-7, with 9 bases fitting TRBD2. The CDR3 runs to 12 residues. V was clipped by 6 bases and J by 10 bases; unmatched bases: 7. Germline loops: CDR1 KGHSH, CDR2 LQKENI. This CDR3 reads CASSSGTSNQYF. The CDR3 region has the DNA TGTGCCAGCTCTTCCGGGACTAGCAATCAGTACTTC.

The chain links TRBV19 to TRBJ2-1; TRBD1 might be the D (6 bases). The CDR3 runs 16 residues. CDR1 LNHDA and CDR2 SQIVND come from the germline V gene (reference sequence). Between the trimmed V and J ends, which lost 5 bases and 0 bases, there was a span of 14 bases. The CDR3 region has the DNA TGTGCCAGTAGTCGGGGACACCTGAGCTCCTACAATGAGCAGTTCTTC. It is translated as CASSRGHLSSYNEQFF.

V and J are TRBV2 and TRBJ2-1, with D maybe TRBD2 (6 bases). V lost 6 bases to trimming and J lost 10 bases, with 16 bases between them. Germline V gene lookup returns CDR1 SNHLY and CDR2 FYNNEI. The CDR3 totals 13 residues. The CDR3 here is CASRRVGGQEQFF. The CDR3 DNA reads TGTGCCAGCAGGCGCGTCGGGGGTCAGGAGCAGTTCTTC.

The rearrangement joins TRBV30 to TRBJ1-2, with D perhaps TRBD1 (5 bases). Per the germline V gene, CDR1 is GTSNPN and CDR2 is SVGIG (reference sequence). V lost 5 bases and J lost 1, with 8 bases in between. The CDR3 has 12 residues. CDR3 loop: CAWSRVNYGYTF. DNA of the CDR3: TGTGCCTGGTCCAGGGTTAACTATGGCTACACCTTC.

The chain employs TRBV20-1 and TRBJ2-7; D might be TRBD1 (5 bases). Germline assignment: CDR1 DFQATT and CDR2 SNEGSKA (reference sequence). The CDR3 consists of 12 residues. Trimming stripped 3 bases from V and 2 bases from J, with 8 bases between. Written as DNA, the CDR3 is TGCAGTGCTAGTACAGGAACCTACGAGCAGTACTTC. Its protein product is CSASTGTYEQYF.

In this sample, this clone turned up a few times. V is TRBV24-1 and J is TRBJ2-6, with D perhaps matching TRBD1 (5 bases). From germline, CDR1 is KGHDR and CDR2 SFDVKD. With 3 bases removed from V and 2 bases from J, the gap between germline ends came to 10 bases. The CDR3 has 16 residues. CDR3 bases: TGTGCCACCAGTGATCCTATCAGGGCTGGGGCCAACGTCCTGACTTTC. Translation: CATSDPIRAGANVLTF.

The chain carries TRBV7-2 and TRBJ2-7, with 14 bases lining up with TRBD2. Germline assignment: CDR1 SGHTA and CDR2 FQGNSA. V dropped 5 bases and J dropped 6; count of bases not matched to a gene: 6. The CDR3 runs 15 residues. The CDR3 DNA reads TGTGCCAGCAGCGCGGGACTAGCGGGAGTTCGCGAGCAGTACTTC. Amino acids: CASSAGLAGVREQYF.

This chain connects TRBV30 to TRBJ2-2; possible D gene TRBD1, 6 bases. Germline CDR1 reads GTSNPN; CDR2 reads SVGIG (reference sequence). The CDR3 runs to 16 residues. Trimming took 3 bases from V and 4 from J, leaving 18 bases between them. The CDR3 region has the DNA TGTGCCTGGAGGGGTAGGATTGGACAGACCACCGGGGAGCTGTTTTTT. Encoded protein: CAWRGRIGQTTGELFF.

This clone was counted a few times. This chain uses TRBV7-2 with TRBJ2-7; the D gene is possibly TRBD1 (6 bases). Germline assignment: CDR1 SGHTA and CDR2 FQGNSA. This CDR3 has 13 residues. Trimming cost V 4 bases and J 6 bases, with 13 bases left between them. The CDR3 here is CASSSRQAREQYF. In DNA, the CDR3 is TGTGCCAGCAGCTCCCGACAGGCGCGCGAGCAGTACTTC.

The chain carries TRBV3-1 (or the pseudogene TRBV3-2) and TRBJ1-6; D is perhaps TRBD1 (6 bases). The germline gives CDR1 LGHDT, CDR2 YNNKEL (reference sequence). The CDR3 totals 15 residues. V was cut by 4 bases and J by 6 bases, with 13 bases left in between. The CDR3 DNA is TGTGCCAGCAGCCTCGGGCGGGGGGCTAATTCACCCCTCCACTTT. Residues: CASSLGRGANSPLHF.

This clone was observed at least ten times. The chain is built from TRBV5-8 and TRBJ2-2; D might be TRBD1 (6 bases). The CDR3 extends over 17 amino acids. The V and J ends lost 3 bases and 5 bases respectively, with 20 bases between them. Germline loops: CDR1 SGHTS, CDR2 YDEGEE. CDR3 DNA: TGTGCCAGCAGCTCAAGGACCGGGACACGGAGGACCGGGGAGCTGTTTTTT. Protein sequence: CASSSRTGTRRTGELFF. Supplemented by reference TRBV5-8 and TRBJ2-2, the full variable domain reads EAGVTQSPTHLIKTRGQQATLRCSPISGHTSVYWYQQALGLGLQFLLWYDEGEERNRGNFPPRFSGRQFPNYSSELNVNALELEDSALYLCASSSRTGTRRTGELFFGEGSRLTVL.

V and J are TRBV18 and TRBJ1-5; D unclear. Germline V gives CDR1 KGHSH, CDR2 LQKENI. This CDR3 is built from 14 residues. Trimming pared 3 bases from V and 0 bases from J, leaving 6 bases between. The CDR3: CASSPQASNQPQHF. CDR3 nucleotide sequence: TGTGCCAGCTCACCCCAGGCTAGCAATCAGCCCCAGCATTTT.

This clone was seen a handful of times. The J gene is TRBJ2-3, the V gene TRBV12-5, with a tentative D call TRBD1 (6 bases). The germline gives CDR1 LGHNT, CDR2 FRNRAP. CDR3 length equals 16 residues. V was clipped by 5 bases and J by 1 base, with 16 bases between them. The CDR3 nucleotides are TGTGCTAGTGGTGCAGGGGAAGTTATAGGCACAGATACGCAGTATTTT. Protein product: CASGAGEVIGTDTQYF.

The chain links TRBV19 to TRBJ2-7, with 9 bases matching TRBD1. The CDR3 runs to 17 residues. Germline V gene lookup returns CDR1 LNHDA and CDR2 SQIVND (reference sequence). J gave up 2 bases and V 5 bases, and 13 bases lay outside the gene matches. CDR3 protein: CASSPGQGSGGAYEQYF. CDR3 in DNA: TGTGCCAGTAGTCCGGGACAGGGCTCAGGAGGGGCCTACGAGCAGTACTTC.

The sample holds a few counts of this clone. CDR3 nucleotide sequence: TGTGCCAGCAGCTTAATTAGCGGGCCCTACGAGCAGTACTTC. It is translated as CASSLISGPYEQYF. The V gene is TRBV7-9, the J gene TRBJ2-7; TRBD2 agrees at 7 bases. With 2 bases clipped from V and 2 bases from J, the junction kept 3 bases outside the gene matches. Germline V gene data show CDR1 as SEHNR and CDR2 as FQNEAQ (reference sequence). This CDR3 is 14 amino acids long.

This chain links TRBV7-9 with TRBJ1-5, with D uncertain. Germline V CDR1 and CDR2: SEHNR, FQNEAQ (reference sequence). Trimming took 3 bases from V and 0 from J, leaving 15 bases between them. This CDR3 has 17 amino acids. The CDR3 here is CASSFGETVNSNQPQHF. The CDR3 bases are TGTGCCAGCAGCTTCGGAGAGACGGTAAATAGCAATCAGCCCCAGCATTTT.

CDR3 sequence: CASSAIGQGATNEKLFF. Written as DNA, the CDR3 is TGTGCCAGCAGCGCGATTGGACAGGGTGCAACTAATGAAAAACTGTTTTTT. This rearrangement joins TRBV5-6 to TRBJ1-4; TRBD1 matches at 8 bases. Germline trimming cut 4 bases from V and 0 bases from J; bases unmatched to any gene: 8. The germline V gene has CDR1 SGHDT and CDR2 YYEEEE. The CDR3 loop spans 17 amino acids.

This clone has a handful of counts. The chain has TRBV27 and TRBJ1-1; D is uncertain. V lost 8 bases to trimming and J lost 1 base, with 11 bases between them. Germline CDR1 MNHEY, CDR2 SMNVEV (reference sequence). CDR3 length: 13 residues. CDR3 nucleotides: TGTGCCAGCGTAGCAGATACGAACACTGAAGCTTTCTTT. It encodes CASVADTNTEAFF.

This clone has more than one count but fewer than ten. This chain joins TRBV11-2 and TRBJ2-3, with 11 bases aligning to TRBD2. The V gene's germline CDR1 is SGHAT and CDR2 FQNNGV. The CDR3 has 18 amino acids. The J segment lost 1 base and the V segment lost 3 bases, leaving 9 bases of the junction unmatched. The chain's CDR3 is CASSFGGYSGRGTDTQYF. The CDR3 nucleotides are TGTGCCAGCAGCTTCGGAGGATATAGCGGGAGGGGCACAGATACGCAGTATTTT.

This clone was seen repeatedly, ten times or more. This chain connects TRBV7-9 to TRBJ2-2; D is unclear. CDR3 length: 14 amino acids. V lost 5 bases to trimming and J lost 1 base, with 8 bases between them. Germline values: CDR1 SEHNR, CDR2 FQNEAQ (reference sequence). Here the CDR3 DNA reads TGTGCCAGCAGCCTCACGGGGAACACCGGGGAGCTGTTTTTT. It is translated as CASSLTGNTGELFF.

The genes are TRBV24-1 and TRBJ2-4, with D maybe TRBD1 (6 bases). CDR3 length equals 15 residues. CDR1 and CDR2 (germline): KGHDR, SFDVKD. Trimming took off 5 bases at V and 0 bases at J, with 10 bases between the two ends. The CDR3, as DNA: TGTGCCACCAGTGCTGGGGACATAGCCAAAAACATTCAGTACTTC. Translating it yields CATSAGDIAKNIQYF.

This clone has more than one count but fewer than ten. The chain couples TRBV3-1 (or the pseudogene TRBV3-2) to TRBJ1-4; the D is unclear. CDR3 length: 16 residues. CDR1 and CDR2 from the germline V gene are LGHDT and YNNKEL (reference sequence). V was cut by 0 bases and J by 5 bases, with 13 bases left in between. CDR3 bases: TGTGCCAGCAGCCAAGAGGGCCGGCAGCCGAATGAAAAACTGTTTTTT. Translation: CASSQEGRQPNEKLFF.